This paragraph covers one T cell receptor beta chain sequence. As yet, its antigen is unknown. The entry originates in a study of cytomegalovirus exposure and HLA in healthy donors. Study in general: Prior work identified around 120 million unique TCR beta sequences in roughly 180 million T cells.

PCR involved 60 Vbeta and 13 Jbeta primers. Assay used: immunoSEQ multiplex PCR; TCRdb lists only in-frame clones, some missing. The table includes approximately 130,000 clones, around 77% detected once. Whole-study results and caveats: Cytomegalovirus-associated TCR beta chains were listed, numbering 150 to 200. Presence/absence results assume similar sequencing depth per donor, which may not hold.

The germline CDR1 and CDR2 sequences are SGHTS and YDEGEE. J lost 6 bases, V lost 4 bases, and 7 bases had no gene match. The CDR3 sequence is 14 residues long. Sequenced material: PBMCs. This sequence joins TRBV5-8 and TRBJ2-3; the match to TRBD2 covers 8 bases. This sequence was found in a man over 45 in good health and CMV-seronegative. The chain's CDR3 is CASSRGGTRDTQYF. As DNA, the CDR3 is TGTGCCAGCAGCAGAGGAGGGACTAGGGATACGCAGTATTTT.